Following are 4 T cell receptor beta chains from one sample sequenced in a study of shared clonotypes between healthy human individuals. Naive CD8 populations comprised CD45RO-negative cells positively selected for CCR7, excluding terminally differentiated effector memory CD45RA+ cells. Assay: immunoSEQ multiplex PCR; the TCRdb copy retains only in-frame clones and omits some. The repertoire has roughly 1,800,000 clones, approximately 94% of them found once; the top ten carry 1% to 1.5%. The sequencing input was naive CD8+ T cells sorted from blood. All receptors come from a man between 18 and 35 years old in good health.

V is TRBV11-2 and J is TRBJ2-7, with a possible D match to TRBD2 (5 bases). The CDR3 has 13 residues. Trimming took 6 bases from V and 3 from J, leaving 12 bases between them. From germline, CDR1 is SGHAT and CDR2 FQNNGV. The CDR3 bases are TGTGCCAGCAGTTCCGGGAATGGCTACGAGCAGTACTTC. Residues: CASSSGNGYEQYF.

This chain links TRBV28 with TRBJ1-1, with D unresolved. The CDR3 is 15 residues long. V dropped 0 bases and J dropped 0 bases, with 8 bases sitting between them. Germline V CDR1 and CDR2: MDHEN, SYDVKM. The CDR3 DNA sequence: TGTGCCAGCAGTTTATGGGCGGGTATGAACACTGAAGCTTTCTTT. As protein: CASSLWAGMNTEAFF.

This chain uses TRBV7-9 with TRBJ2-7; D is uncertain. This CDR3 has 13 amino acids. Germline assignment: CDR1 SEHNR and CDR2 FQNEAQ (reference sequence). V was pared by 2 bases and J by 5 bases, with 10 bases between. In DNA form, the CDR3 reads TGTGCCAGCAGCTTATCATCCGGTAACGAGCAGTACTTC. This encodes CASSLSSGNEQYF.

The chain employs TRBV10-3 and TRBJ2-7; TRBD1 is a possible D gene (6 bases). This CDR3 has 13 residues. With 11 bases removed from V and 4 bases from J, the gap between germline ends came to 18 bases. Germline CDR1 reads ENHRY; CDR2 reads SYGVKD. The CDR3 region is CASEEGQTYEQYF. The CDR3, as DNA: TGTGCCTCCGAGGAAGGACAGACATACGAGCAGTACTTC.